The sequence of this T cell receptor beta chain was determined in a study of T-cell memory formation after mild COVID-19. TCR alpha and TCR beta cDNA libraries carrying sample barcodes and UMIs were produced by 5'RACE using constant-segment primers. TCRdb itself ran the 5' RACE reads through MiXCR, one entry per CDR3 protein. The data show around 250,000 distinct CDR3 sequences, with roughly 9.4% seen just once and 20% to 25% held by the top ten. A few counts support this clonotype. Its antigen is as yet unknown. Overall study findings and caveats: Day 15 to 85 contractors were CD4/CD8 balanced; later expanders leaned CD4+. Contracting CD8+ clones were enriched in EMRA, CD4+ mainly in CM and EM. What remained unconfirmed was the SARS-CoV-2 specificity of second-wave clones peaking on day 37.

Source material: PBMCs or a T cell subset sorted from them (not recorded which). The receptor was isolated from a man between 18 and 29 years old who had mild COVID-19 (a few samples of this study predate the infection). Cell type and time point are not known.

The CDR3 DNA follows: TGTGCCAGCAGAACCGGGGGGGGGACCTACAATGAGCAGTTCTTC. Translation: CASRTGGGTYNEQFF. This rearrangement joins TRBV12-3 or TRBV12-4 to TRBJ2-1; 8 nucleotides agree with TRBD2. CDR3 size: 15 residues. V lost 6 bases and J lost 2; bases outside the gene matches: 6.